The 21 T cell receptor beta chains in this list originate from one sample, sequenced in a study of cytomegalovirus exposure and HLA in healthy donors. Clones were read by immunoSEQ multiplex PCR, and TCRdb kept only the in-frame ones, dropping some. The table has approximately 110,000 clones, about nine tenths seen once; the top ten hold roughly 2.2%. The sequenced sample was PBMCs. These receptors all come from a woman aged 18-35 years in good health and CMV-seronegative.

This chain uses TRBV7-8 with TRBJ2-7; TRBD2 matches at 7 bases. V was pared by 3 bases and J by 0 bases, with 8 bases of the junction left unmatched. CDR1 is SGHVS, CDR2 FQNEAQ, per germline. The CDR3 contains 16 residues. Here the CDR3 DNA reads TGTGCCAGCAGCTTGGGGAGCGGGACCCTCTCCTACGAGCAGTACTTC. It is translated as CASSLGSGTLSYEQYF.

The chain recombines TRBV28 with TRBJ2-7, with 7 bases identical to TRBD1. With V trimmed by 3 bases and J by 1 base, 0 bases remained unmatched. There are 13 residues in the CDR3. The germline V gene has CDR1 MDHEN and CDR2 SYDVKM. The CDR3 DNA follows: TGTGCCAGCAGTTTCAGGGGGTCCTACGAGCAGTACTTC. Translating gives CASSFRGSYEQYF.

The chain links TRBV4-2 to TRBJ2-7; 9 nucleotides align to TRBD2. The J segment lost 0 bases and the V segment lost 1 base, leaving 4 bases of the junction unmatched. Germline CDR1 reads LGHNA; CDR2 reads YNFKEQ. This CDR3 region has 16 residues. The CDR3 region has the DNA TGTGCCAGCAGCCAAGCTGTTAGCGGGAGCTCCTACGAGCAGTACTTC. It specifies CASSQAVSGSSYEQYF.

This sequence joins TRBV28 and TRBJ1-1, with TRBD1 matching over 7 bases. This CDR3 spans 13 amino acids. The V segment lost 11 bases and the J segment 3 bases; nucleotides outside the gene matches: 9. The V gene's germline CDR1 is MDHEN and CDR2 SYDVKM. CDR3 in amino acids: CASWGDSYTEAFF. Written as DNA, the CDR3 is TGTGCCTCATGGGGGGACAGCTACACTGAAGCTTTCTTT.

The chain is built from TRBV4-3 and TRBJ1-4, with TRBD1 matching 7 bases. CDR1 and CDR2 (germline): LGHNA, YSLEER. The CDR3 is made up of 15 amino acids. The J segment lost 8 bases and the V segment lost 3 bases, leaving 9 bases of the junction unmatched. Here the CDR3 DNA reads TGCGCCAGCAGCCAGTCCGGGACAGCGGTGGAAAAACTGTTTTTT. This sequence encodes CASSQSGTAVEKLFF.

The V gene is TRBV5-1, the J gene TRBJ1-1; TRBD1 is a possible D gene (5 bases). V lost 4 bases, J lost 4 bases, and 20 bases lay in between. CDR3 length: 16 amino acids. CDR1 SGHRS and CDR2 YFSETQ come from the germline V gene. The CDR3, as DNA: TGCGCCAGCAGCCACTACAGGCTTGCCGAGAGCACTGAAGCTTTCTTT. Its translation is CASSHYRLAESTEAFF.

The chain recombines TRBV7-9 with TRBJ2-5, with TRBD2 matching over 13 bases. In germline, CDR1 is SEHNR, CDR2 FQNEAQ (reference sequence). This CDR3 is 14 amino acids long. Trimming cost V 3 bases and J 5 bases; bases outside gene matches: 0. CDR3 sequence (DNA): TGTGCCAGCAGCTTGGGACTAGCGGGGGAGACCCAGTACTTC. Protein: CASSLGLAGETQYF.

The chain combines TRBV7-8 with TRBJ2-5; the D gene is possibly TRBD2 (5 bases). Trimming cost V 3 bases and J 1 base, with 9 bases left between them. This CDR3 has 14 residues. The germline CDR1 and CDR2 sequences are SGHVS and FQNEAQ. The DNA of the CDR3 is TGTGCCAGCAGCTTCCAGCGGTTCCAAGAGACCCAGTACTTC. It yields the protein CASSFQRFQETQYF. Looking up the rest from reference TRBV7-8 and TRBJ2-5 gives the full variable domain: GAGVSQSPRYKVAKRGQDVALRCDPISGHVSLFWYQQALGQGPEFLTYFQNEAQLDKSGLPSDRFFAERPEGSVSTLKIQRTQQEDSAVYLCASSFQRFQETQYFGPGTRLLVL.

V usage is TRBV2 and J usage is TRBJ2-3; D might be TRBD2 (5 bases). Germline CDR1 reads SNHLY; CDR2 reads FYNNEI. Trimming pared 4 bases from V and 2 bases from J, leaving 7 bases between. CDR3 length: 13 residues. The DNA for the CDR3 is TGTGCCAGCAGTGGGGAGCCCACAGATACGCAGTATTTT. Protein: CASSGEPTDTQYF.

This clone was seen just once. This chain joins TRBV7-3 and TRBJ2-1, with 8 positions matching TRBD2. Per the germline V gene, CDR1 is SGHTA and CDR2 is FQGTGA. V lost 4 bases, J lost 8 bases, and 10 bases stayed unmatched. The length of the CDR3 is 15 residues. This chain's CDR3 is CASSSQTSEGDEQFF. CDR3 nucleotides: TGTGCCAGCAGCTCACAGACTAGCGAAGGGGATGAGCAGTTCTTC.

The V and J genes are TRBV5-4 and TRBJ2-7, with TRBD1 as a possible D gene (6 bases). This CDR3 contains 13 residues. V was trimmed by 2 bases and J by 2 bases, leaving 8 bases between them. Germline CDR1 is SGHNT and CDR2 is YYREEE (reference sequence). The CDR3 DNA follows: TGTGCCAGCAGCTTTGACAGGACCTACGAGCAGTACTTC. Translated, it gives CASSFDRTYEQYF.

J is TRBJ2-5 and V is TRBV4-3; D is undetermined. CDR1 is LGHNA, CDR2 YSLEER, per germline. CDR3 length: 14 residues. The V and J ends lost 0 bases and 3 bases respectively, with 8 bases between them. The CDR3 here is CASSQEPSKETQYF. The CDR3 DNA follows: TGCGCCAGCAGCCAAGAGCCCAGTAAAGAGACCCAGTACTTC.

The J gene is TRBJ1-1, the V gene TRBV6-5; tentative D call: TRBD1 (5 bases). Germline values: CDR1 MNHEY, CDR2 SVGAGI. V was clipped by 4 bases and J by 10 bases, with 13 bases between them. The CDR3 runs 12 residues. CDR3 region: CASSSRVGAAFF. In DNA form, the CDR3 reads TGTGCCAGCAGTTCCCGGGTAGGGGCAGCTTTCTTT.

Note on this clone: Mismatch with germline at one junction end may stem from a read error. The chain joins TRBV6-1 to TRBJ2-7; 7 nucleotides align to TRBD2. The CDR3 runs 15 residues. Germline V gene sequence: CDR1 MNHNS, CDR2 SASEGT. The CDR3 coding sequence is TGTGCCAGCACTGAACTAGCGTTACGCCTCTACGAGCAGTACTTC. Residues: CASTELALRLYEQYF.

V and J are TRBV4-3 and TRBJ1-5; D remains ambiguous. The CDR3 sequence is 13 residues long. The germline gives CDR1 LGHNA, CDR2 YSLEER. V lost 1 base to trimming and J lost 4 bases, with 5 bases between them. The DNA for the CDR3 is TGCGCCAGCAGCCAAGTCAGAAATCAGCCCCAGCATTTT. It specifies CASSQVRNQPQHF.

CDR3 nucleotide sequence: TGTGCCAGCAGCGTAGCCTACTCCGGGGAGACCCAGTACTTC. Amino acids: CASSVAYSGETQYF. The chain couples TRBV9 to TRBJ2-5; no clear D. V was trimmed by 0 bases and J by 5 bases, leaving 11 bases between them. This CDR3 has 14 amino acids. Per the germline V gene, CDR1 is SGDLS and CDR2 is YYNGEE. The full variable domain, completed using reference TRBV9 and TRBJ2-5, is DSGVTQTPKHLITATGQRVTLRCSPRSGDLSVYWYQQSLDQGLQFLIQYYNGEERAKGNILERFSAQQFPDLHSELNLSSLELGDSALYFCASSVAYSGETQYFGPGTRLLVL.

The chain uses TRBV4-2 and TRBJ1-2; maybe TRBD1 (5 bases). CDR3 length: 12 residues. The germline gives CDR1 LGHNA, CDR2 YNFKEQ. The V end was cut by 5 bases, the J end by 3 bases, with 7 bases between. CDR3 coding DNA: TGTGCCAGCAGCGGGGGGTACTATGGCTACACCTTC. It is translated as CASSGGYYGYTF.

V gene TRBV6-6 combines with J gene TRBJ1-2, with D possibly matching TRBD1 (5 bases). The CDR3 length is 15 residues. The germline CDR1 and CDR2 sequences are MNHNY and SVGAGI (reference sequence). V lost 4 bases, J lost 5 bases, and 17 bases lay in between. CDR3 bases: TGTGCCAGCAGTTCGCAGGGATTTGGGTATTATGGCTACACCTTC. Translation gives CASSSQGFGYYGYTF.

The chain has TRBV2 and TRBJ1-6; 11 bases map to TRBD1. Unmatched junction bases numbered 6, after V lost 7 bases and J lost 10 bases. CDR3 length equals 14 residues. Germline loops: CDR1 SNHLY, CDR2 FYNNEI. The DNA for the CDR3 is TGTGCCAGCATGCGGACAGGGGGCCAATCACCCCTCCACTTT. Amino acids: CASMRTGGQSPLHF.

The rearrangement joins TRBV14 to TRBJ2-1; D gene ambiguous. The V end lost 1 base, the J end lost 13 bases, and 8 bases lay between the germline ends. The germline V gene has CDR1 SGHDN and CDR2 FVKESK. The CDR3 is made up of 11 amino acids. The CDR3, as DNA: TGTGCCAGCAGCCAAGCCCAGATCCAGTTCTTC. The encoded protein is CASSQAQIQFF. Full variable domain (missing parts from reference TRBV14 and TRBJ2-1): EAGVTQFPSHSVIEKGQTVTLRCDPISGHDNLYWYRRVMGKEIKFLLHFVKESKQDESGMPNNRFLAERTGGTYSTLKVQPAELEDSGVYFCASSQAQIQFFGPGTRLTVL.

The gene calls are TRBV5-1 and TRBJ2-3; D uncertain. Trimming removed 6 bases at V and 2 bases at J, with 7 bases between. This CDR3 region has 12 residues. Germline V gives CDR1 SGHRS, CDR2 YFSETQ. As DNA, the CDR3 is TGCGCCAGCACCCCAAACACAGATACGCAGTATTTT. Translating it yields CASTPNTDTQYF.